The entry that follows covers one TCR beta chain sequence. This clone's antigen is unknown. Qualities for individual bases were not recorded, and no much larger clone is one base off. The record originates from a study of molecular identifiers for immune sequencing clone quantification (dated by TCRdb to 2016 to 2019). A note on the overall study: For a replicate experiment, RNA from around 20,000 or 100,000 naive CD8 T cells was divided into five aliquots, of which four were sequenced. CD8 T cells were used in a methods study to benchmark molecular-identifier clustering-based TCR repertoire sequencing (MIDCIRS) and TCR RNA copy counting. Study-wide conclusions, independent of this receptor: Naive libraries contained spiked-in Jurkat TCR RNA (approximately nine copies' worth), which is not part of the donor repertoire. Modeling gave about 3.3 recovered TCR RNA copies per cell versus 8 to 10 by digital PCR, implying approximately 32% capture efficiency. When barcode sub-clustering was left out, chimeric consensus sequences inflated TCR diversity, with chimeras reaching as high as 47%. A single cell's worth of spiked-in Jurkat TCR RNA was reported detectable even among about a million naive CD8 T cells. Highly expanded clone sizes could be underestimated if identical TCR molecules share a barcode. In CMV-specific effector cells, over 98% of molecules were held by clones above 20 RNA copies, whereas under 1% of molecules were held by such clones in naive cells.

Libraries were made using PCR. The run used an Illumina HiSeq 4000. Bulk TCR libraries were made following a previously described method, with the TCR primers given in Table S5. The Qiagen AllPrep DNA/RNA kit was used to purify total RNA. Reads from multiple sequencing runs of the same library were pooled before analysis. The original pipeline was this. Reads were retained only if an exact TCR constant sequence was present, and the retained reads were trimmed to 150 nt and grouped according to their 12-nt molecular barcodes. Within each barcode group, reads were sub-clustered at a 15% Levenshtein threshold, and quality-weighted consensus sequences were built per RNA molecule. Non-functional sequences were removed, as were lower-count sequences one edit away from another. Barcode sub-clusters with fewer than 20% of the maximum read count were removed, based on fitting two negative binomial distributions. TCRdb reanalyzed the raw reads on its own, using fastp at Q25 for trimming and MiXCR for clone calling, and kept in-frame beta chains. Each record represents a unique CDR3 protein, reported with the most common genes and DNA among its rows. It is TCRdb's table, rather than the study itself, that gives the V and J calls and clone size. In this sample the table shows about 320,000 distinct CDR3 sequences, over 20% of which occur a single time. The biggest ten clones account for approximately 0.83% of the sample.

Naive CD8 T cell libraries were made from around 18,000 to 910,000 sorted cells using 10%, 30% or 50% of purified RNA. Naive CD8 T cells, defined as CD8+CD4-CCR7+CD45RA+, were FACS-sorted into RLT Plus buffer on a BD FACSAria II. To test detection sensitivity, Jurkat RNA equal to about nine TCR copies was added to samples of about 18,000-1,100,000 naive CD8 T cells. CD8 T cells were enriched with RosetteSep CD8+ T Cell Enrichment Cocktail and Ficoll-Paque, followed by ACK red cell lysis. This sequence originates from a human donor in good health. Some libraries in this study had Jurkat cell RNA spiked in. The sequenced sample consisted of naive CD8+ T cells from blood, with Jurkat cell RNA spiked in. In light of the paper, this sample's cell subset or site label describes: FACS-sorted CD8+CD4-CCR7+CD45RA+ naive T cells.

Read as DNA, the sequence is TGTGCCAGCAGCTCCCCCAGTCCGAACACTGAAGCTTTCTTT. It is translated as CASSSPSPNTEAFF. Recombination joined TRBV13 with TRBJ1-1; confidence is insufficient to name the D gene. There are 14 amino acids in the CDR3, from cysteine to phenylalanine inclusive. CDR3 DNA is the only sequence kept; it has 42 bases, read in frame from the first base. Based on the germline V gene (reference sequence), the CDR1 and CDR2 sequences are PRHDT and FYEKMQ. V loses 4 bases of germline sequence and J loses 1 base, and the interval between the two ends is 10 bases.